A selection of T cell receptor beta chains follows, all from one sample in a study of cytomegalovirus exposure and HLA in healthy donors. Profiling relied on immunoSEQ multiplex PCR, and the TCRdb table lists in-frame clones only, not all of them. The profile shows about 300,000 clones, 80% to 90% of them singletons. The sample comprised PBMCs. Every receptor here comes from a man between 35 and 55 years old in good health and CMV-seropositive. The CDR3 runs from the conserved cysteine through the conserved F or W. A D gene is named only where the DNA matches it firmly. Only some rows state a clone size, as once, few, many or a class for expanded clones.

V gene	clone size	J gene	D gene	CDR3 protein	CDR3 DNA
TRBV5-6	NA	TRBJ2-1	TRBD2	CASRGTSGGNEQFF	TGTGCCAGCAGAGGGACTAGCGGGGGGAATGAGCAGTTCTTC
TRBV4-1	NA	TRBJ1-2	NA	CASSQPFESGYGYTF	TGCGCCAGCAGCCAACCTTTCGAGAGCGGCTATGGCTACACCTTC
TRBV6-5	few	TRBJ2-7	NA	CASSRTDSSYEQYF	TGTGCCAGCAGTCGGACAGACAGCTCCTACGAGCAGTACTTC
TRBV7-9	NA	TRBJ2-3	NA	CASSSSDSPDTQYF	TGTGCCAGCAGCTCGTCAGATAGCCCCGATACGCAGTATTTT
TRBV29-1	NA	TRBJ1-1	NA	CSVPTSGERHTNTEAFF	TGCAGCGTTCCCACAAGTGGAGAACGGCATACGAACACTGAAGCTTTCTTT
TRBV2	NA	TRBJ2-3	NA	CATTPIRGTDTQYF	TGTGCCACCACACCGATTAGGGGTACAGATACGCAGTATTTT
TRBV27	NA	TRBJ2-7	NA	CASSLGGSLIYEQYF	TGTGCCAGCAGTTTAGGGGGCTCGCTTATCTACGAGCAGTACTTC
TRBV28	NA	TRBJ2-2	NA	CASSPIADTGELFF	TGTGCCAGCAGTCCGATTGCGGACACCGGGGAGCTGTTTTTT
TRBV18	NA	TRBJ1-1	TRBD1	CASSPSTGAILLNTEAFF	TGTGCCAGCTCACCCTCGACAGGGGCAATCCTGTTGAACACTGAAGCTTTCTTT
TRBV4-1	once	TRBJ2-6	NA	CASSQESRGFFSGANVLTF	TGCGCCAGCAGCCAAGAAAGTCGGGGGTTCTTCTCTGGGGCCAACGTCCTGACTTTC
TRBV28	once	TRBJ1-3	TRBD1	CASSLKRGRGPGNTIYF	TGTGCCAGCAGTTTAAAGAGGGGGCGGGGCCCTGGAAACACCATATATTTT
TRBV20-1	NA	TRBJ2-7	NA	CSARGTYEQYF	TGCAGTGCTAGAGGAACCTACGAGCAGTACTTC
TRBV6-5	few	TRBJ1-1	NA	CASSYSAAAGEAFF	TGTGCCAGCAGTTACTCGGCGGCGGCGGGTGAAGCTTTCTTT
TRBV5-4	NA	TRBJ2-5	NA	CASSLPGSGETQYF	TGTGCCAGCAGCTTGCCCGGGAGTGGGGAGACCCAGTACTTC
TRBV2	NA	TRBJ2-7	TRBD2	CASSERVAGDYEQYF	TGTGCCAGCAGTGAGCGGGTAGCGGGAGACTACGAGCAGTACTTC
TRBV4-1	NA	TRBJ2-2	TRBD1	CASSLWDREDGELFF	TGCGCCAGCAGCCTGTGGGACAGGGAGGACGGGGAGCTGTTTTTT
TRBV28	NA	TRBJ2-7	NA	CASSSPSYEQYF	TGTGCCAGCAGTTCCCCATCCTACGAGCAGTACTTC
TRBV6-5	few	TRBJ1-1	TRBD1	CASIETGDTEAFF	TGTGCCAGCATAGAGACAGGGGACACTGAAGCTTTCTTT
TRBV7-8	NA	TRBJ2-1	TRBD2	CASSPPRGEAGNLDEQFF	TGTGCCAGCAGCCCACCCCGAGGAGAAGCGGGAAATCTAGATGAGCAGTTCTTC
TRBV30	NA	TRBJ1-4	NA	CAWSVLGGFNEKLFF	TGTGCCTGGAGTGTACTTGGGGGCTTTAATGAAAAACTGTTTTTT
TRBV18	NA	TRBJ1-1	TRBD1	CASSRGGTGGTEAFF	TGTGCCAGCTCACGAGGTGGGACAGGGGGCACTGAAGCTTTCTTT
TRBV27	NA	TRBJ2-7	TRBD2	CASSLGLADPYEQYF	TGTGCCAGCAGTTTGGGACTAGCGGACCCCTACGAGCAGTACTTC
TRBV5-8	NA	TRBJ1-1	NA	CASSWYRAGGTEAFF	TGTGCCAGCAGCTGGTACAGGGCGGGTGGCACTGAAGCTTTCTTT
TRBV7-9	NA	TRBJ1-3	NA	CASSLASAGNTIYF	TGTGCCAGCAGCTTAGCTTCAGCTGGAAACACCATATATTTT
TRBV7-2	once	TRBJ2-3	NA	CASSLEVGESTDTQYF	TGTGCCAGCAGCTTAGAGGTGGGAGAGAGCACAGATACGCAGTATTTT
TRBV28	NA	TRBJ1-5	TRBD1	CASRPPPGQGNQPQHF	TGTGCCAGCAGGCCCCCCCCGGGACAGGGGAATCAGCCCCAGCATTTT
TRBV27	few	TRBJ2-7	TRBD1	CASSLSVGQGSSYEQYF	TGTGCCAGCAGTTTATCCGTTGGACAGGGGAGCTCCTACGAGCAGTACTTC
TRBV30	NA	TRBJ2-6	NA	CACYSGANVLTF	TGTGCCTGCTATTCTGGGGCCAACGTCCTGACTTTC
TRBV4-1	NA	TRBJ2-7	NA	CASSRRGSPVLYEQYF	TGCGCCAGCAGCCGAAGGGGCAGTCCCGTTCTCTACGAGCAGTACTTC
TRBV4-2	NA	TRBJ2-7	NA	CASSPSLAGSSYEQYF	TGTGCCAGCAGCCCGAGTTTGGCGGGTAGCTCCTACGAGCAGTACTTC
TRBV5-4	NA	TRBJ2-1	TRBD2	CASSFSSGRRNEQFF	TGTGCCAGCAGCTTTTCTAGCGGGAGAAGGAATGAGCAGTTCTTC
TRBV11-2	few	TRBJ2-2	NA	CASSLAPGSPNTGELFF	TGTGCCAGCAGCTTAGCCCCGGGGAGTCCGAACACCGGGGAGCTGTTTTTT
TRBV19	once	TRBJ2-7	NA	CASTEDHTLGAYEQYF	TGTGCCAGTACGGAGGACCATACCCTCGGGGCCTACGAGCAGTACTTC
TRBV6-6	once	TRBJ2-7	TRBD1	CASSYEGTAGHF	TGTGCCAGCAGTTACGAGGGGACAGCCGGGCACTTC
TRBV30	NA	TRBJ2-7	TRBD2	CAWNRGREASYEQYF	TGTGCCTGGAACCGCGGGCGGGAGGCCTCCTACGAGCAGTACTTC
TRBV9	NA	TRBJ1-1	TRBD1	CASSVGDSSTEAFF	TGTGCCAGCAGCGTCGGGGACAGCAGCACTGAAGCTTTCTTT
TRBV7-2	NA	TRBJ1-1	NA	CASSFRIRQFRANTEAFF	TGTGCCAGCAGCTTCAGAATCAGACAGTTCCGGGCGAACACTGAAGCTTTCTTT
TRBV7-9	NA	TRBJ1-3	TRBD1	CAGRDGTGSGNTIYF	TGTGCCGGAAGAGACGGGACAGGGTCTGGAAACACCATATATTTT
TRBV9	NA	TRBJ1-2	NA	CASSGGGPPTNYGYTF	TGTGCCAGCAGCGGGGGGGGGCCACCAACTAACTATGGCTACACCTTC
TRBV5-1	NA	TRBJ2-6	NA	CASSQGGAGANVLTF	TGCGCCAGCAGCCAAGGAGGGGCCGGGGCCAACGTCCTGACTTTC
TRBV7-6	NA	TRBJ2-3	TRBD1	CASSLAGGRDTQYF	TGTGCCAGCAGCTTAGCAGGGGGCCGAGATACGCAGTATTTT
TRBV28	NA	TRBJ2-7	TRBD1	CASSLGQPYEQYF	TGTGCCAGCAGTTTGGGACAGCCCTACGAGCAGTACTTC
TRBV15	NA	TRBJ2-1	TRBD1	CATSKGQDYNEQFF	TGTGCCACCAGCAAAGGACAGGATTACAATGAGCAGTTCTTC
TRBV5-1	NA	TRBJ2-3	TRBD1	CASGSGQGRADTQYF	TGCGCCAGCGGCTCAGGACAGGGACGGGCAGATACGCAGTATTTT
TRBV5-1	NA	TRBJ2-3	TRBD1	CASSATGESTDTQYF	TGCGCCAGCAGCGCGACAGGGGAGAGCACAGATACGCAGTATTTT
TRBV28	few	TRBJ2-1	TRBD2	CASSPSGGPYNEQFF	TGTGCCAGCAGCCCCTCGGGAGGGCCCTACAATGAGCAGTTCTTC
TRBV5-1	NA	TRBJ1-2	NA	CASSLSEANYGYTF	TGCGCCAGCAGCTTAAGTGAGGCTAACTATGGCTACACCTTC
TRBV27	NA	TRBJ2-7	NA	CASSLSLGGYEQYF	TGTGCCAGCAGTTTATCGTTAGGGGGCTACGAGCAGTACTTC
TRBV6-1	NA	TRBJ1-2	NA	CATGRDLGNYGYTF	TGTGCCACTGGCAGGGATCTTGGGAACTATGGCTACACCTTC
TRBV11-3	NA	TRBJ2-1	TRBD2	CASSLGVLAGEDEQFF	TGTGCCAGCAGCTTAGGCGTCCTAGCGGGAGAGGATGAGCAGTTCTTC
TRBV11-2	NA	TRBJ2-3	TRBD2	CASSLRAAGVTDTQYF	TGTGCCAGCAGCTTACGGGCAGCGGGAGTCACAGATACGCAGTATTTT
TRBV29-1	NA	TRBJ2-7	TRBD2	CSVEGGGEQYF	TGCAGCGTTGAGGGCGGGGGAGAGCAGTACTTC
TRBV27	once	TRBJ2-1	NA	CASSFYDRGTGPYNEQFF	TGTGCCAGCAGTTTCTACGACCGCGGCACCGGCCCCTACAATGAGCAGTTCTTC
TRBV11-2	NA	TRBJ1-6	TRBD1	CASSPGTGGNSPLHF	TGTGCCAGCAGCCCAGGGACAGGGGGGAATTCACCCCTCCACTTT